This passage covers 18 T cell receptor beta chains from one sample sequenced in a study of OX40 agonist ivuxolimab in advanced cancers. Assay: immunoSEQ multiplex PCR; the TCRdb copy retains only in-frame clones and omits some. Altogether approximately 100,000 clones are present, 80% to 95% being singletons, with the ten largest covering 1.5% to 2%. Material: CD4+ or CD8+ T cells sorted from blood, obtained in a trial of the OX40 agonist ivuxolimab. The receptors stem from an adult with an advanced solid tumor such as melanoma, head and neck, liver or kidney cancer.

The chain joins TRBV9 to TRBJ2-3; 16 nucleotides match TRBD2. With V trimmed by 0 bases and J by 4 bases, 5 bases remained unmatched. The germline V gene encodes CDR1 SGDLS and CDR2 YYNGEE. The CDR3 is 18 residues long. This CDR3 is CASSVGGLAGGQSDTQYF. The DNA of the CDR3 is TGTGCCAGCAGCGTAGGGGGACTAGCGGGAGGGCAGTCAGATACGCAGTATTTT.

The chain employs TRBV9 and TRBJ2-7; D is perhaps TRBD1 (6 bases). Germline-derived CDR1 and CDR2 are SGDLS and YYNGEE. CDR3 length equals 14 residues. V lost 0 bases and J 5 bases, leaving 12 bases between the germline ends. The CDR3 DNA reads TGTGCCAGCAGCGTAGGACAGGAAAGGAACGAGCAGTACTTC. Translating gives CASSVGQERNEQYF.

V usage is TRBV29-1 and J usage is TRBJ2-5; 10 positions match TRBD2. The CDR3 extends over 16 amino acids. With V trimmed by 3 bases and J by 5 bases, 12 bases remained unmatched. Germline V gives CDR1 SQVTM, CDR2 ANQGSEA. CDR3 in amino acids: CSVEGVSGRARETQYF. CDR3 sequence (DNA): TGCAGCGTTGAGGGGGTGAGCGGGAGGGCCAGGGAGACCCAGTACTTC.

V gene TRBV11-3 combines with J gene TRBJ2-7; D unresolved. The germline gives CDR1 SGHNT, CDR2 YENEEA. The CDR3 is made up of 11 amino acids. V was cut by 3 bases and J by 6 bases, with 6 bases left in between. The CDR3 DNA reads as TGTGCCAGCAGCTTCGGAGCCGAGCAGTACTTC. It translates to CASSFGAEQYF. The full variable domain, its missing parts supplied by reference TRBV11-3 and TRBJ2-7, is EAGVVQSPRYKIIEKKQPVAFWCNPISGHNTLYWYLQNLGQGPELLIRYENEEAVDDSQLPKDRFSAERLKGVDSTLKIQPAELGDSAVYLCASSFGAEQYFGPGTRLTVT.

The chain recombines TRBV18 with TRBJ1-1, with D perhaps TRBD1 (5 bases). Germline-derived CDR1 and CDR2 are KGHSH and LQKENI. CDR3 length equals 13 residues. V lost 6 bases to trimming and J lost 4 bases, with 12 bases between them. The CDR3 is CASSGGESTEAFF. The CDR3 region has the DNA TGTGCCAGCTCTGGGGGGGAGTCCACTGAAGCTTTCTTT.

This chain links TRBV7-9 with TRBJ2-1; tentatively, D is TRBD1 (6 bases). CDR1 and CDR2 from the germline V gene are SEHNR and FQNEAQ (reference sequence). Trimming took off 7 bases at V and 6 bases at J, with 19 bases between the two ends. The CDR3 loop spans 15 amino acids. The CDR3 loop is CASTSTGTTSNEQFF. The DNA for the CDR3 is TGTGCCAGCACCTCTACAGGGACAACTTCCAATGAGCAGTTCTTC.

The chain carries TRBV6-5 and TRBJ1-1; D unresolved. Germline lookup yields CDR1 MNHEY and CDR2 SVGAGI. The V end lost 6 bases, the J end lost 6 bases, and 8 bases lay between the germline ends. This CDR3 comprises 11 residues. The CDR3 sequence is CASRRESEAFF. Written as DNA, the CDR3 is TGTGCCAGCAGAAGGGAGTCTGAAGCTTTCTTT.

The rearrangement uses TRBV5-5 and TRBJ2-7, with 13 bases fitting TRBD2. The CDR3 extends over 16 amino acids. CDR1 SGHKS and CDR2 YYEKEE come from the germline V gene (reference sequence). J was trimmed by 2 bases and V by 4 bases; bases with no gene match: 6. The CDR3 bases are TGTGCCAGCAGCGTGGGACTAGCGGGAAACACCTACGAGCAGTACTTC. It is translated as CASSVGLAGNTYEQYF. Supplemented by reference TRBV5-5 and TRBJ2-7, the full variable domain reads DAGVTQSPTHLIKTRGQQVTLRCSPISGHKSVSWYQQVLGQGPQFIFQYYEKEERGRGNFPDRFSARQFPNYSSELNVNALLLGDSALYLCASSVGLAGNTYEQYFGPGTRLTVT.

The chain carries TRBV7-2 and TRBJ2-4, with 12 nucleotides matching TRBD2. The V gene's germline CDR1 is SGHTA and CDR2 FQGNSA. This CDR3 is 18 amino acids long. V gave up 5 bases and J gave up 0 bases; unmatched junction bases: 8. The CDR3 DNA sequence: TGTGCCAGCAGCCCTCTACTAGCGGGAGGCCTAGCCAAAAACATTCAGTACTTC. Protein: CASSPLLAGGLAKNIQYF.

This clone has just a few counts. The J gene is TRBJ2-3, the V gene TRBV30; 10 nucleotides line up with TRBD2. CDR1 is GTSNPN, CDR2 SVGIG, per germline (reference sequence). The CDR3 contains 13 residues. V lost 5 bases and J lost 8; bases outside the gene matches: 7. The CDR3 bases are TGTGCCTGGGAGCGGGAGGGCCCAGGTACGCAGTATTTT. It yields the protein CAWEREGPGTQYF.

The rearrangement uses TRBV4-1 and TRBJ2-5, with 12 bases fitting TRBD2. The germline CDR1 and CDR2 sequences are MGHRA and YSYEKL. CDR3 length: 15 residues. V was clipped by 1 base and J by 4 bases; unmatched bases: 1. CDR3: CASSQGLAGAETQYF. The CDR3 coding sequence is TGCGCCAGCAGCCAAGGACTAGCGGGAGCAGAGACCCAGTACTTC.

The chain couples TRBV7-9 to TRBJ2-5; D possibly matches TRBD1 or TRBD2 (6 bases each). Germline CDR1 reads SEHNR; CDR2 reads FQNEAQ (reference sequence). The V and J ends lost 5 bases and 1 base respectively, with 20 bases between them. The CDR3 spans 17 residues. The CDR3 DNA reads TGTGCCAGCAGCCCTCCCCGGGGGCTTAAAGGCCAAGAGACCCAGTACTTC. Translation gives CASSPPRGLKGQETQYF.

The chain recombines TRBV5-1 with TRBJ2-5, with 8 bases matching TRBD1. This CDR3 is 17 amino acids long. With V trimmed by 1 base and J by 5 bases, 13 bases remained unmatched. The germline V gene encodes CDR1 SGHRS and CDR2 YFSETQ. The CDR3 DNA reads TGCGCCAGCAGCTTGCGGAGACAGGGGCTGTCCGTGGAGACCCAGTACTTC. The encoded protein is CASSLRRQGLSVETQYF.

Here the CDR3 reads CASSDGGQLSYEQYF. CDR3 nucleotides: TGTGCCAGCAGTGATGGGGGTCAGCTCTCCTACGAGCAGTACTTC. This sequence joins TRBV2 and TRBJ2-7; D possibly matches TRBD1 or TRBD2 (5 bases each). CDR1 and CDR2 from the germline V gene are SNHLY and FYNNEI. There are 15 residues in the CDR3. V gave up 3 bases and J gave up 0 bases, with 12 bases separating them.

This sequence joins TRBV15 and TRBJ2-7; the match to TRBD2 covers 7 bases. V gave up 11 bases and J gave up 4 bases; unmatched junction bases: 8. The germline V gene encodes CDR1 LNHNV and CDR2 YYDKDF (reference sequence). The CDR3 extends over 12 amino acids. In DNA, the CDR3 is TGTGCCGGCGCGCTAGCGGAATACGAGCAGTACTTC. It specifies CAGALAEYEQYF.

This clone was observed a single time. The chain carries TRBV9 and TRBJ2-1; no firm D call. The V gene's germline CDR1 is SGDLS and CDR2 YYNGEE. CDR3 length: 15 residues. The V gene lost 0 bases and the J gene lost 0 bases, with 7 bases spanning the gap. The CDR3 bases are TGTGCCAGCAGCGTAGGTGCGAGCTCCTACAATGAGCAGTTCTTC. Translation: CASSVGASSYNEQFF.

This CDR3 reads CASSFGGTSYNEQFF. CDR3 DNA: TGTGCCAGCAGTTTCGGGGGAACCTCCTACAATGAGCAGTTCTTC. This chain joins TRBV27 and TRBJ2-1, with D possibly matching TRBD2 (6 bases). V lost 3 bases and J lost 0, with 9 bases in between. The CDR3 is 15 residues long. Germline V gene data show CDR1 as MNHEY and CDR2 as SMNVEV (reference sequence).

The CDR3 nucleotides are TGTGCCAGCAGTTTGACAGGGGGTAGTGACACTGAAGCTTTCTTT. Encoded protein: CASSLTGGSDTEAFF. The chain is built from TRBV28 and TRBJ1-1; 9 bases are shared with TRBD1. The germline CDR1 and CDR2 sequences are MDHEN and SYDVKM. Trimming took 3 bases from V and 3 from J; bases not matched to a gene: 5. The CDR3 is 15 amino acids.